This T cell receptor beta chain comes out of a study of T cell changes during pregnancy in multiple sclerosis. V lost 0 bases, J lost 0 bases, and 4 bases stayed unmatched. CDR3 length equals 17 residues. Germline V CDR1 and CDR2: MNHEY, SMNVEV (reference sequence). The table came from immunoSEQ multiplex PCR; TCRdb's copy has only in-frame clones and leaves some out. The sample records approximately 63,000 clones, 85% to 95% being singletons. This TCR came from a female donor with multiple sclerosis, enrolled in a pregnancy study. The rearrangement joins TRBV27 to TRBJ2-7, with 11 bases lining up with TRBD1. The input for sequencing was CD8+ T cells from peripheral blood mononuclear cells, taken in the third trimester of pregnancy. CDR3 coding DNA: TGTGCCAGCAGTTTATCGGGGACAGGGGGTCCCTCCTACGAGCAGTACTTC. Residues: CASSLSGTGGPSYEQYF.